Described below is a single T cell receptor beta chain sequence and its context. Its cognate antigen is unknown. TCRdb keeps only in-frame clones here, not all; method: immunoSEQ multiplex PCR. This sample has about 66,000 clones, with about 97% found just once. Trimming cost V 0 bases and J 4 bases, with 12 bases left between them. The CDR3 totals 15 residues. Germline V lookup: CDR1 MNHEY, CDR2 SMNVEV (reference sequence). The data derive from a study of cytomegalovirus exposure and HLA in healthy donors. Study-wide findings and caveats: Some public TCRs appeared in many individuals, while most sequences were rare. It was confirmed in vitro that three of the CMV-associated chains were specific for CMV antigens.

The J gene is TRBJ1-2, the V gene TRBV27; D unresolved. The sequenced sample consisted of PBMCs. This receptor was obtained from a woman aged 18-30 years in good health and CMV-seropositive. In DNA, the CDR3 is TGTGCCAGCAGTTTATCTGAGGAGTTGGGCTATGGCTACACCTTC. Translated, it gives CASSLSEELGYGYTF.